These 15 T cell receptor beta chains originate from one sample sequenced in a study of shared clonotypes between healthy human individuals. TCRdb's copy holds only in-frame clones and misses some; the assay was immunoSEQ multiplex PCR. The sample lists some 1.5 million clones; approximately 98% were seen once. Sequences were obtained from naive CD4+ T cells sorted from blood. Subset of the sample: CD45RA+ positively selected. The receptors shown here come from a man aged 25-45 years in good health.

The sample holds one count of this clone. The chain joins TRBV5-1 to TRBJ2-6; D possibly uses TRBD1 or TRBD2 (6 bases each). In germline, CDR1 is SGHRS, CDR2 YFSETQ. The CDR3 totals 18 residues. Trimming left V 3 bases short and J 4 bases short, with 20 bases between. The CDR3 reads CASSWGAGRLGGANVLTF. The CDR3 DNA sequence: TGCGCCAGCAGCTGGGGGGCGGGGAGGCTTGGCGGGGCCAACGTCCTGACTTTC. Full variable domain (outside the CDR3, taken from reference TRBV5-1 and TRBJ2-6): KAGVTQTPRYLIKTRGQQVTLSCSPISGHRSVSWYQQTPGQGLQFLFEYFSETQRNKGNFPGRFSGRQFSNSRSEMNVSTLELGDSALYLCASSWGAGRLGGANVLTFGAGSRLTVL.

This chain uses TRBV7-2 with TRBJ1-1; 11 bases line up with TRBD1. Germline V CDR1 and CDR2: SGHTA, FQGNSA. The CDR3 sequence is 15 residues long. V lost 4 bases, J lost 4 bases, and 5 bases stayed unmatched. DNA for the CDR3: TGTGCCAGCAGCTACCGGACAGGGGGCACCACTGAAGCTTTCTTT. This encodes CASSYRTGGTTEAFF.

This clone was detected only once. This chain joins TRBV6-5 and TRBJ1-5; weak D call: TRBD1 (5 bases). The germline CDR1 and CDR2 sequences are MNHEY and SVGAGI. There are 14 residues in the CDR3. Trimming took off 5 bases at V and 4 bases at J, with 12 bases between the two ends. The CDR3 region is CASSPTGLNQPQHF. The CDR3 DNA sequence: TGTGCCAGCAGTCCTACAGGTCTTAATCAGCCCCAGCATTTT.

The gene calls are TRBV10-3 and TRBJ2-5; D call uncertain. The V gene lost 6 bases and the J gene lost 4 bases, with 9 bases spanning the gap. CDR1 ENHRY and CDR2 SYGVKD come from the germline V gene. CDR3 length: 12 residues. Here the CDR3 reads CAISVKGETQYF. CDR3 nucleotide sequence: TGTGCCATCAGCGTTAAGGGAGAGACCCAGTACTTC.

The chain recombines TRBV6-1 with TRBJ1-2; TRBD1 might be the D (5 bases). CDR1 is MNHNS, CDR2 SASEGT, per germline. The CDR3 loop spans 13 amino acids. V was pared by 7 bases and J by 8 bases, with 17 bases between. CDR3 residues: CASMAEGRGGYTF. The DNA of the CDR3 is TGTGCCAGCATGGCGGAGGGGCGTGGGGGCTACACCTTC.

The chain employs TRBV6-1 and TRBJ1-4, with 9 bases aligning to TRBD1. V was pared by 6 bases and J by 6 bases, with 8 bases of the junction left unmatched. The germline V gene encodes CDR1 MNHNS and CDR2 SASEGT. CDR3 length equals 15 residues. For the CDR3, the DNA is TGTGCCAGCAGGGCAAAACAGGGGGCTCATGAAAAACTGTTTTTT. This codes for CASRAKQGAHEKLFF.

The sample holds one count of this clone. The CDR3 DNA is TGTGCCAGCAGTTTATCGGGCAGGGTAGGGAACCAAGAGACCCAGTACTTC. Amino acid sequence: CASSLSGRVGNQETQYF. The rearrangement links TRBV28 to TRBJ2-5, with D tentatively TRBD1 (5 bases). The CDR3 extends over 17 amino acids. V was clipped by 1 base and J by 0 bases, with 15 bases between them. The germline V gene has CDR1 MDHEN and CDR2 SYDVKM.

This chain links TRBV6-6 with TRBJ2-3; D unclear. Between the trimmed V and J ends, which lost 3 bases and 5 bases, there was a span of 6 bases. The germline CDR1 and CDR2 sequences are MNHNY and SVGAGI (reference sequence). The CDR3 is 12 amino acids. The DNA of the CDR3 is TGTGCCAGCAGTTATGCTGGAGATACGCAGTATTTT. Translation gives CASSYAGDTQYF.

The chain employs TRBV10-2 and TRBJ2-7; 12 bases map to TRBD2. There are 14 residues in the CDR3. Germline V lookup: CDR1 WSHSY, CDR2 SAAADI. With V trimmed by 6 bases and J by 3 bases, 3 bases remained unmatched. CDR3 sequence reads: CASRTTSGSYEQYF. The CDR3 bases are TGCGCCAGCAGGACGACTAGCGGGAGCTACGAGCAGTACTTC.

The rearrangement joins TRBV28 to TRBJ1-2; D is perhaps TRBD1 (5 bases). Germline V gene data show CDR1 as MDHEN and CDR2 as SYDVKM. Trimming took 7 bases from V and 4 from J, leaving 13 bases between them. The CDR3 totals 13 residues. In DNA, the CDR3 is TGTGCCAGCAATAGGGACCGCGGCTATGGCTACACCTTC. Translation: CASNRDRGYGYTF.

The chain combines TRBV6-1 with TRBJ1-2; a possible D gene is TRBD1 (5 bases). The ends were cut back, 8 bases at V and 4 bases at J, with 14 bases in the middle. Germline values: CDR1 MNHNS, CDR2 SASEGT. The CDR3 spans 13 residues. CDR3 in amino acids: CASADTLGYGYTF. The CDR3 nucleotides read TGTGCCAGCGCGGACACCCTAGGCTATGGCTACACCTTC.

The J gene is TRBJ2-7, the V gene TRBV5-4, with D perhaps TRBD1 (5 bases). The V and J ends lost 3 bases and 0 bases respectively, with 7 bases between them. Germline loops: CDR1 SGHNT, CDR2 YYREEE (reference sequence). This CDR3 contains 13 residues. This CDR3 is CASSSQGSYEQYF. The CDR3 coding sequence is TGTGCCAGCAGCTCTCAGGGCTCCTACGAGCAGTACTTC.

This clone has only one observation. This chain links TRBV5-5 with TRBJ2-7; TRBD1 matches at 7 bases. CDR1 is SGHKS, CDR2 YYEKEE, per germline (reference sequence). The CDR3 consists of 14 residues. V lost 2 bases to trimming and J lost 2 bases; unmatched junction nucleotides: 4. For the CDR3, the DNA is TGTGCCAGCAGCTTTTGGACAGGACCCTACGAGCAGTACTTC. Amino acids: CASSFWTGPYEQYF. Looking up the rest from reference TRBV5-5 and TRBJ2-7 gives the full variable domain: DAGVTQSPTHLIKTRGQQVTLRCSPISGHKSVSWYQQVLGQGPQFIFQYYEKEERGRGNFPDRFSARQFPNYSSELNVNALLLGDSALYLCASSFWTGPYEQYFGPGTRLTVT.

The chain uses TRBV5-6 and TRBJ2-3; no reliable D call. Germline V lookup: CDR1 SGHDT, CDR2 YYEEEE. This CDR3 has 13 residues. Between the trimmed V and J ends, which lost 4 bases and 1 base, there was a span of 7 bases. The CDR3, as DNA: TGTGCCAGCAGCGGCGTCGGCACAGATACGCAGTATTTT. Translation gives CASSGVGTDTQYF.

This chain links TRBV27 with TRBJ1-2, with a tentative D call TRBD1 (5 bases). V dropped 3 bases and J dropped 4 bases, with 9 bases sitting between them. Germline V gene data show CDR1 as MNHEY and CDR2 as SMNVEV (reference sequence). This CDR3 is built from 13 residues. CDR3 sequence reads: CASSLSGIYGYTF. CDR3 nucleotide sequence: TGTGCCAGCAGTTTGTCAGGGATCTATGGCTACACCTTC.